This T cell receptor beta chain was obtained from a study of OX40 agonist ivuxolimab in advanced cancers. V shed 5 bases and J shed 4 bases, with 15 bases lying between them. Looked up from germline, CDR1 is LNHDA and CDR2 is SQIVND (reference sequence). The length of the CDR3 is 16 residues. The data were produced by immunoSEQ multiplex PCR, yet TCRdb's version contains in-frame clones alone and is incomplete. The repertoire includes about 110,000 clones, approximately 90% of them detected once, and around 0.5% sits in the top ten. The rearrangement links TRBV19 to TRBJ1-6; D may be TRBD1 (6 bases). The receptor was derived from an adult with an advanced solid tumor such as melanoma, head and neck, liver or kidney cancer. The sequenced sample was CD4+ or CD8+ T cells sorted from blood, obtained in a trial of the OX40 agonist ivuxolimab. The CDR3 DNA reads TGTGCCAGTAGTTCTGACGGGACATTGTATAATTCACCCCTCCACTTT. Protein: CASSSDGTLYNSPLHF.